These 14 T cell receptor beta chains came from one sample sequenced in a study of cytomegalovirus exposure and HLA in healthy donors. Researchers ran the PCR with 60 Vbeta and 13 Jbeta primers. The repertoire was sequenced with immunoSEQ multiplex PCR; TCRdb's copy has only in-frame clones and lacks some. Of 150,000 to 200,000 clones in the sample, 75% to 80% were seen once. The source material was PBMCs. Receptor source: a female donor in good health and CMV-seronegative.

V gene TRBV14 combines with J gene TRBJ1-1, with D possibly matching TRBD1 (6 bases). This CDR3 is built from 14 residues. CDR1 and CDR2 (germline): SGHDN, FVKESK. V shed 5 bases and J shed 1 base, with 11 bases lying between them. The CDR3 region is CASSDGQPNTEAFF. The DNA for the CDR3 is TGTGCCAGCAGCGACGGACAGCCGAACACTGAAGCTTTCTTT.

This chain links TRBV5-8 with TRBJ2-7; D is ambiguous. The CDR3 contains 14 residues. CDR1 is SGHTS, CDR2 YDEGEE, per germline. V lost 1 base and J 0 bases, leaving 8 bases between the germline ends. The CDR3 bases are TGTGCCAGCAGCTTGTCGGGTCACTCCTACGAGCAGTACTTC. Its translation is CASSLSGHSYEQYF.

V gene TRBV9 combines with J gene TRBJ1-2; tentative D call: TRBD1 (5 bases). The CDR3 runs to 15 residues. The ends were cut back, 0 bases at V and 7 bases at J, with 16 bases in the middle. Germline V gives CDR1 SGDLS, CDR2 YYNGEE. The DNA of the CDR3 is TGTGCCAGCAGCGTAGGTGCGGGGGTGGTTTTTGGCTACACCTTC. It yields the protein CASSVGAGVVFGYTF. The complete variable domain, with remaining parts taken from reference TRBV9 and TRBJ1-2, reads DSGVTQTPKHLITATGQRVTLRCSPRSGDLSVYWYQQSLDQGLQFLIQYYNGEERAKGNILERFSAQQFPDLHSELNLSSLELGDSALYFCASSVGAGVVFGYTFGSGTRLTVV.

The chain uses TRBV28 and TRBJ2-7, with 9 bases lining up with TRBD1. The CDR3 sequence is 16 residues long. In germline, CDR1 is MDHEN, CDR2 SYDVKM. The J segment lost 4 bases and the V segment lost 6 bases, leaving 13 bases of the junction unmatched. The CDR3 sequence: CASSDPRGQGRYEQYF. CDR3 DNA sequence: TGTGCCAGCAGCGACCCCCGGGGACAGGGAAGGTACGAGCAGTACTTC. Looking up the rest from reference TRBV28 and TRBJ2-7 gives the full variable domain: DVKVTQSSRYLVKRTGEKVFLECVQDMDHENMFWYRQDPGLGLRLIYFSYDVKMKEKGDIPEGYSVSREKKERFSLILESASTNQTSMYLCASSDPRGQGRYEQYFGPGTRLTVT.

The rearrangement links TRBV19 to TRBJ2-3; D is possibly TRBD2 (6 bases). Germline V gives CDR1 LNHDA, CDR2 SQIVND (reference sequence). The CDR3 runs 17 residues. The germline V and J ends were trimmed by 0 bases and 1 base, with 14 bases remaining between them. The CDR3, as DNA: TGTGCCAGTAGTATAGATCGGCTGCGGGAAGGCACAGATACGCAGTATTTT. Its translation is CASSIDRLREGTDTQYF.

The rearrangement joins TRBV7-9 to TRBJ2-1, with TRBD2 matching 13 bases. V shed 4 bases, J shed 8 bases, and the junction held 11 bases outside the gene matches. This CDR3 contains 17 residues. CDR1 and CDR2 from the germline V gene are SEHNR and FQNEAQ (reference sequence). The CDR3 loop reads CASSSGTSGIIFDEQFF. As DNA, the CDR3 is TGTGCCAGCAGCTCAGGGACTAGCGGGATTATTTTCGATGAGCAGTTCTTC.

Only a few counts were recorded for this clone. V usage is TRBV7-9 and J usage is TRBJ2-3; 12 bases agree with TRBD2. CDR1 and CDR2 from the germline V gene are SEHNR and FQNEAQ (reference sequence). CDR3 length: 16 amino acids. Unmatched junction bases numbered 7, after V lost 5 bases and J lost 4 bases. The CDR3 bases are TGTGCCAGCAGCGACAGACTAGCGGGAGAGGCAGATACGCAGTATTTT. Its translation: CASSDRLAGEADTQYF.

This chain connects TRBV5-6 to TRBJ2-2; D gene ambiguous. Germline assignment: CDR1 SGHDT and CDR2 YYEEEE. This CDR3 spans 13 amino acids. Trimming pared 4 bases from V and 2 bases from J, leaving 6 bases between. CDR3 sequence: CASSITNTGELFF. The CDR3 DNA follows: TGTGCCAGCAGCATAACAAACACCGGGGAGCTGTTTTTT. Full variable domain (missing parts from reference TRBV5-6 and TRBJ2-2): DAGVTQSPTHLIKTRGQQVTLRCSPKSGHDTVSWYQQALGQGPQFIFQYYEEEERQRGNFPDRFSGHQFPNYSSELNVNALLLGDSALYLCASSITNTGELFFGEGSRLTVL.

DNA of the CDR3: TGTGCCAGAAGCTTGGCCGTCGGGACAGGGACCCTCTATGGCTACACCTTC. Its translation: CARSLAVGTGTLYGYTF. V usage is TRBV5-3 and J usage is TRBJ1-2; 9 positions match TRBD1. TRBV5-3 is noted as an ORF with a role that remains uncertain. Trimming removed 0 bases from V and 4 bases from J; junction bases left unmatched: 10. This CDR3 has 17 residues.

The J gene is TRBJ1-1, the V gene TRBV5-1; maybe TRBD1 (5 bases). The germline V gene has CDR1 SGHRS and CDR2 YFSETQ. V was clipped by 1 base and J by 0 bases, with 7 bases between them. This CDR3 is 14 amino acids long. This chain's CDR3 is CASSLWGVNTEAFF. CDR3 bases: TGCGCCAGCAGCTTGTGGGGGGTGAACACTGAAGCTTTCTTT.

This clone is a singleton in its sample. The V and J genes are TRBV7-2 and TRBJ2-7, with D perhaps TRBD2 (5 bases). Germline CDR1 SGHTA, CDR2 FQGNSA. V lost 5 bases and J 0 bases, leaving 14 bases between the germline ends. This CDR3 region has 15 residues. CDR3: CASSLTSGSSYEQYF. In DNA form, the CDR3 reads TGTGCCAGCAGCCTTACCTCGGGGAGCTCCTACGAGCAGTACTTC.

The chain links TRBV6-5 to TRBJ1-5; maybe TRBD1 (6 bases). Germline loops: CDR1 MNHEY, CDR2 SVGAGI. Deletions cut 8 bases from V and 3 bases from J, with 11 bases between. The length of the CDR3 is 13 residues. CDR3 region: CASRGGVNQPQHF. The CDR3 region has the DNA TGTGCCAGCCGAGGGGGTGTCAATCAGCCCCAGCATTTT.

The chain is built from TRBV19 and TRBJ2-1, with D tentatively TRBD1 (5 bases). Germline loops: CDR1 LNHDA, CDR2 SQIVND (reference sequence). The CDR3 totals 15 residues. V gave up 3 bases and J gave up 2 bases, with 11 bases separating them. The CDR3: CASSMGPGTYNEQFF. Written as DNA, the CDR3 is TGTGCCAGTAGTATGGGGCCGGGCACCTACAATGAGCAGTTCTTC. Combining the CDR3 with reference TRBV19 and TRBJ2-1 gives the whole variable domain DGGITQSPKYLFRKEGQNVTLSCEQNLNHDAMYWYRQDPGQGLRLIYYSQIVNDFQKGDIAEGYSVSREKKESFPLTVTSAQKNPTAFYLCASSMGPGTYNEQFFGPGTRLTVL.

J is TRBJ1-6 and V is TRBV5-4; D gene unclear. This CDR3 has 12 residues. Trimming stripped 4 bases from V and 9 bases from J, with 8 bases between. Germline V lookup: CDR1 SGHNT, CDR2 YYREEE (reference sequence). CDR3 DNA: TGTGCCAGCAGCCCCCGGGGTTCACCCCTCCACTTT. Amino acids: CASSPRGSPLHF.